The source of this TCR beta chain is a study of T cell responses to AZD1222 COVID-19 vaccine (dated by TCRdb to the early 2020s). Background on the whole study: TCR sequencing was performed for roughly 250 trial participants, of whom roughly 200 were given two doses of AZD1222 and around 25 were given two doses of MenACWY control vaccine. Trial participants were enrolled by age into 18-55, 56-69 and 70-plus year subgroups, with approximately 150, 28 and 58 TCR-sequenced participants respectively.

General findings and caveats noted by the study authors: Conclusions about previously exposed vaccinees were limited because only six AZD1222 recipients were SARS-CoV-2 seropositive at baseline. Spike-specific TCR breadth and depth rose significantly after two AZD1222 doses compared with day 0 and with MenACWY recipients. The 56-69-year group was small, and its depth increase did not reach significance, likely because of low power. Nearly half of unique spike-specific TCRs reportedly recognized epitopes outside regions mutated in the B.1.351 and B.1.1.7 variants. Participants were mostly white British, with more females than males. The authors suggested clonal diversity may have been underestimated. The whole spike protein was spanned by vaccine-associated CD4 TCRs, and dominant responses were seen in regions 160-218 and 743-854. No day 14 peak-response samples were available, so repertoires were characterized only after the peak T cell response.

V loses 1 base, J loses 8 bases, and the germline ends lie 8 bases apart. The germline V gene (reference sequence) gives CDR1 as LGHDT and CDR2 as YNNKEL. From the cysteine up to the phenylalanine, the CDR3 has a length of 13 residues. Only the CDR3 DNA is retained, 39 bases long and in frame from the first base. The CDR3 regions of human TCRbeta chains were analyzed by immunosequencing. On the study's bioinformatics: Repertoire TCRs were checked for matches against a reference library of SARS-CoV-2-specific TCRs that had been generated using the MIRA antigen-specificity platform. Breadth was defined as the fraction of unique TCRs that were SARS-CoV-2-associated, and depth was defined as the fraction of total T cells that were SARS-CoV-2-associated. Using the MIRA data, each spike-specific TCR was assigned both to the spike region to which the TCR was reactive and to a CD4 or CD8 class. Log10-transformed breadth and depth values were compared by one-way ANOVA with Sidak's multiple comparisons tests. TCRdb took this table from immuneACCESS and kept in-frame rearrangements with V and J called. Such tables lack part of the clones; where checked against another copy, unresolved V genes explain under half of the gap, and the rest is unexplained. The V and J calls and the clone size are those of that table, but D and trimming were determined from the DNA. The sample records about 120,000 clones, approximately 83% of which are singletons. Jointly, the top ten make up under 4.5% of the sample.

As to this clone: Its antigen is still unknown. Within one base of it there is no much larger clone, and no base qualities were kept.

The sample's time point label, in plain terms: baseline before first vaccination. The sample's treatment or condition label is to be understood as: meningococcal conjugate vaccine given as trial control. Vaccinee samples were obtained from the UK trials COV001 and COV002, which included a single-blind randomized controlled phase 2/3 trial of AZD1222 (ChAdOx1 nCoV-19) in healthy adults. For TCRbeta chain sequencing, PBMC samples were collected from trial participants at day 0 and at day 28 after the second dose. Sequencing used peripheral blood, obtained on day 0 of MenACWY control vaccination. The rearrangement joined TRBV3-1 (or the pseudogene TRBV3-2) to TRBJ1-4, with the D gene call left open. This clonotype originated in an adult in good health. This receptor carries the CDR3 CASSQASGEKLFF. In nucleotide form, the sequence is TGTGCCAGCAGCCAAGCTTCCGGGGAAAAACTGTTTTTT.